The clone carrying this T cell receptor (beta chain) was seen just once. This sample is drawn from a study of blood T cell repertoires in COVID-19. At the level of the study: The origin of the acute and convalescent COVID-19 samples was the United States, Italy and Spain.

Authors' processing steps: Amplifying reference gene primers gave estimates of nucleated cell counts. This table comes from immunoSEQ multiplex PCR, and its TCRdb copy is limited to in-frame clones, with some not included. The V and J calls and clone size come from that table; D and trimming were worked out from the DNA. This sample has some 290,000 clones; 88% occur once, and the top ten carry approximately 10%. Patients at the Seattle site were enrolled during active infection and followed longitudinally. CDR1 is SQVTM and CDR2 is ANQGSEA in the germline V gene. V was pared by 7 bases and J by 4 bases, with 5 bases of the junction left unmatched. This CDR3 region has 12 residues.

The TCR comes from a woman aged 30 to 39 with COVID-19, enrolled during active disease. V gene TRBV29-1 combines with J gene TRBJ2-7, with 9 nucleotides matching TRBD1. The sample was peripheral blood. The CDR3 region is CSAGDREYEQYF. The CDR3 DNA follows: TGCAGCGCTGGGGACAGGGAGTACGAGCAGTACTTC.